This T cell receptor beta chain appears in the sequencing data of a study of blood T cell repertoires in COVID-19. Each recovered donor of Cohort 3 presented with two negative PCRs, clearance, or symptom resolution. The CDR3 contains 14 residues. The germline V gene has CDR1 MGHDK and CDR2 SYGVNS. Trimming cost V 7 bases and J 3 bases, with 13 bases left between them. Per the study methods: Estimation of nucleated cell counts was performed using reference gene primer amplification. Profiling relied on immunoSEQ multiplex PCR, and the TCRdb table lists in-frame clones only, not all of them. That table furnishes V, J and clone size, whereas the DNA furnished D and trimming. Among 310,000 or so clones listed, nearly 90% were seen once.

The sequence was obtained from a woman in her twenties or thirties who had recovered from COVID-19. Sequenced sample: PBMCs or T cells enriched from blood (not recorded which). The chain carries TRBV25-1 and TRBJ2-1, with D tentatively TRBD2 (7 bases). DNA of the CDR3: TGTGCCAGCATACGAGGGGGGGACTACAATGAGCAGTTCTTC. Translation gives CASIRGGDYNEQFF.